This T cell receptor (beta chain) was found in a study of cytomegalovirus exposure and HLA in healthy donors. Study results and limitations: A few of the chains that were CMV-associated were confirmed in vitro to be specific for CMV antigens. There were fewer than 200 TCR beta chains listed as cytomegalovirus-associated.

The table lists this clone with a count of one. Its antigen is not identified. The PCR had 60 Vbeta and 13 Jbeta primers. The repertoire was sequenced with immunoSEQ multiplex PCR; TCRdb's copy has only in-frame clones and lacks some. The table shows 120,000 or so clones, with about four fifths occurring only once. Sequencing input: PBMCs. The TCR originated in a woman in her forties or fifties in good health and CMV-seropositive.

In DNA form, the CDR3 reads TGTGCCAGCAGCTTACCAGCGGGGGGGCCAGATACGCAGTATTTT. It is translated as CASSLPAGGPDTQYF. The rearrangement joins TRBV7-9 to TRBJ2-3; TRBD2 aligns across 10 bases. With 2 bases clipped from V and 4 bases from J, the junction kept 3 bases outside the gene matches. Germline values: CDR1 SEHNR, CDR2 FQNEAQ (reference sequence). The CDR3 has 15 residues.